The 7 T cell receptor beta chains below come from one sample, sequenced in a study of early T cells in non-severe SARS-CoV-2 infection. One entry per CDR3 protein results from TCRdb running MiXCR on the 5' RACE reads. The sample consists of some 40,000 distinct CDR3 sequences, around 5.1% of them appearing once. The input for sequencing was whole blood, taken at baseline. These receptors were obtained from an adult who was a healthcare worker with PCR-confirmed SARS-CoV-2 infection or an uninfected control (not recorded which).

This clonotype was seen at least ten times. The chain employs TRBV7-9 and TRBJ2-2; TRBD2 agrees at 8 bases. CDR1 and CDR2 (germline): SEHNR, FQNEAQ (reference sequence). The V segment lost 4 bases and the J segment 5 bases; nucleotides outside the gene matches: 12. The CDR3 has 17 residues. CDR3 DNA: TGTGCCAGCAGCTCCCGTGGTAGCGGGGAAGGTACCGGGGAGCTGTTTTTT. It encodes CASSSRGSGEGTGELFF.

This clonotype was seen many times. The CDR3 sequence is CASSYGGLNTEAFF. CDR3 nucleotide sequence: TGTGCCAGCAGTTACGGGGGGCTTAACACTGAAGCTTTCTTT. The chain has TRBV6-5 and TRBJ1-1, with D possibly being TRBD1 (6 bases). CDR1 MNHEY and CDR2 SVGAGI come from the germline V gene. There are 14 residues in the CDR3. V lost 2 bases and J 2 bases, leaving 9 bases between the germline ends.

In this sample, this clonotype turned up many times. The genes are TRBV7-3 and TRBJ2-2; D uncertain. V was cut by 0 bases and J by 4 bases, with 15 bases left in between. Germline CDR1 is SGHTA and CDR2 is FQGTGA. The length of the CDR3 is 17 residues. The CDR3 DNA reads TGTGCCAGCAGCTTAACAGGACCAAGGGCTGGCACCGGGGAGCTGTTTTTT. It yields the protein CASSLTGPRAGTGELFF.

The CDR3 protein is CASFLLAKGNTIYF. DNA of the CDR3: TGTGCCAGCTTCCTACTTGCCAAAGGAAACACCATATATTTT. The genes are TRBV27 and TRBJ1-3; no reliable D call. From germline, CDR1 is MNHEY and CDR2 SMNVEV (reference sequence). This CDR3 is 14 amino acids long. V was trimmed by 8 bases and J by 4 bases, leaving 15 bases between them.

Many counts were recorded for this clonotype. The chain is built from TRBV10-1 and TRBJ1-2; a possible D gene is TRBD1 (6 bases). In germline, CDR1 is WNHNN, CDR2 SYGVQD (reference sequence). The CDR3 spans 16 residues. V dropped 6 bases and J dropped 7 bases, with 24 bases sitting between them. The CDR3 nucleotides are TGCGCCAGCAGCCCGTACGGGGGCAGCCCCCCAAGTGGCTACACCTTC. Translating it yields CASSPYGGSPPSGYTF.

At least ten counts were recorded for this clonotype. This chain joins TRBV6-5 and TRBJ1-3; 9 bases match TRBD1. Germline loops: CDR1 MNHEY, CDR2 SVGAGI. The V and J ends lost 5 bases and 4 bases, in that order; junction bases with no gene match: 12. The CDR3 covers 17 residues. The CDR3 DNA is TGTGCCAGCAGTATCACCGGGACAGGGAATTGGGGAAACACCATATATTTT. It translates to CASSITGTGNWGNTIYF.

This clonotype was recorded many times. The chain is built from TRBV6-1 and TRBJ2-3; 7 nucleotides line up with TRBD2. V shed 6 bases and J 4 bases; nucleotides not matched to a gene: 10. The CDR3 is made up of 15 amino acids. Germline assignment: CDR1 MNHNS and CDR2 SASEGT. For the CDR3, the DNA is TGTGCCAGCAGCCCCGCGGGAGCGTGGGCAGATACGCAGTATTTT. This translates into CASSPAGAWADTQYF.